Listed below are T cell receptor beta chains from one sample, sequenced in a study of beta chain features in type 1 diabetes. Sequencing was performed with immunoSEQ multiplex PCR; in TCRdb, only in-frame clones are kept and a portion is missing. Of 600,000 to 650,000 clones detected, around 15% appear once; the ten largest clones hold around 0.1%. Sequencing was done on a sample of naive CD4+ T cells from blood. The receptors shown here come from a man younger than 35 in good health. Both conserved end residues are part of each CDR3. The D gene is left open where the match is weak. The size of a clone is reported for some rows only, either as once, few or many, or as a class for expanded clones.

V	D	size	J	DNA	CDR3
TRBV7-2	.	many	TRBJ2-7	TGTGCCAGCAGCCACAGGGGAGGCGGCTACGAGCAGTACTTC	CASSHRGGGYEQYF
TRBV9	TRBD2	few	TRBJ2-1	TGTGCCAGCAGCGTAGATAGCGGGAGGGTAAGGAATGAGCAGTTCTTC	CASSVDSGRVRNEQFF
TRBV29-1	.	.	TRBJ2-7	TGCAGCGTTGGCCTGCGACGCGAGCAGTACTTC	CSVGLRREQYF
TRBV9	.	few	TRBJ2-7	TGTGCCAGCAGCCCGCAGTATAAACCTCCCTACGAGCAGTACTTC	CASSPQYKPPYEQYF
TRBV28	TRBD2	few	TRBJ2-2	TGTGCCAGCAGCGCTAGCGGACTAAACACCGGGGAGCTGTTTTTT	CASSASGLNTGELFF
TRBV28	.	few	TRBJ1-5	TGTGCCAGCAGTTTATATAGCAATCAGCCCCAGCATTTT	CASSLYSNQPQHF
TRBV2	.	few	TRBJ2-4	TGTGCCAGCCTCATCCGGGGTAGGGCCAAAAACATTCAGTACTTC	CASLIRGRAKNIQYF
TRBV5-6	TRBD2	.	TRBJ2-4	TGTGCCAGCAGCGCAGGGACTATCTTAGCCAAAAACATTCAGTACTTC	CASSAGTILAKNIQYF
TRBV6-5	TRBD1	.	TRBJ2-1	TGTGCCAGCAGTTACGGGACAGAGTACAATGAGCAGTTCTTC	CASSYGTEYNEQFF
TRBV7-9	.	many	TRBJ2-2	TGTGCCAGCAGCTTTGGGAACACCGGGGAGCTGTTTTTT	CASSFGNTGELFF
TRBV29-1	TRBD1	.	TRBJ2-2	TGCAGCGTTGACAGGGGGATGAACACCGGGGAGCTGTTTTTT	CSVDRGMNTGELFF
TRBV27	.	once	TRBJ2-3	TGTGCCAGCAGTTTAGTTGGGCCAGATACGCAGTATTTT	CASSLVGPDTQYF
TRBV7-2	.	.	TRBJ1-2	TGTGCCAGCAGCTTTAACAGGGAAGGCTACACCTTC	CASSFNREGYTF
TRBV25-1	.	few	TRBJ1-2	TGTGCCAGCGGATCGACTTTATATGGCTACACCTTC	CASGSTLYGYTF
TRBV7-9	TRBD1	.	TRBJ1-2	TGTGCCAGCAGCTTAGGGGCAGGGGGCCACTATGGCTACACCTTC	CASSLGAGGHYGYTF
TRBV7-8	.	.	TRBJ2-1	TGTGCCAGCAGCCCAACTAGATTCCCTAATGAGCAGTTCTTC	CASSPTRFPNEQFF
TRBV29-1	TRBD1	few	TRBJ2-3	TGCAGCGTCGCATCCCGGACAGGTATGGGGACGGATACGCAGTATTTT	CSVASRTGMGTDTQYF
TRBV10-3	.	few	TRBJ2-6	TGTGCCATCAGTCCCGAATCCTCTGGGGCCAACGTCCTGACTTTC	CAISPESSGANVLTF
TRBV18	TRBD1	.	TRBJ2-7	TGTGCCAGCTCCCGAGAAACAGGGGACCACGAGCAGTACTTC	CASSRETGDHEQYF
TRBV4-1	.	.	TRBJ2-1	TGCGCCAGCAGCCTTTTGGGGGTGTCCTACAATGAGCAGTTCTTC	CASSLLGVSYNEQFF
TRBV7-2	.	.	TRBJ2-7	TGTGCCAGCAGCTTAGAGGGGTGGAGGGAGCAGTACTTC	CASSLEGWREQYF
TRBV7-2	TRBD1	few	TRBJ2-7	TGTGCCAGCAGCTTAGGGACAGGGGGTATCTACGAGCAGTACTTC	CASSLGTGGIYEQYF
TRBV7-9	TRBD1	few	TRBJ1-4	TGTGCCAGCAGCCTGCTCTTACAGGGGGCTGGTGGTGAAAAACTGTTTTTT	CASSLLLQGAGGEKLFF
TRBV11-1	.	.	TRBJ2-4	TGTGCCAGCAGCCCGGACCCCAAAAACATTCAGTACTTC	CASSPDPKNIQYF
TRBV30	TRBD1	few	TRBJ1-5	TGTGCCTGGAGTACCCCCTATCAGGGGGGGAATCAGCCCCAGCATTTT	CAWSTPYQGGNQPQHF
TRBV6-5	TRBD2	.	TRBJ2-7	TGTGCCAGCACCAACCTAGCGGGAGGCTCCTACGAGCAGTACTTC	CASTNLAGGSYEQYF
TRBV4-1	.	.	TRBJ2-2	TGCGCCAGCAGCCTTCCAGGGGACGGGGAGCTGTTTTTT	CASSLPGDGELFF
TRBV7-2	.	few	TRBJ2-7	TGTGCCAGCAGCTTAGTGCAGGAGTACGAGCAGTACTTC	CASSLVQEYEQYF
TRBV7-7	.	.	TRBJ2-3	TGTGCTAGCAGCTTGTATAGCTCAGATACGCAGTATTTT	CASSLYSSDTQYF
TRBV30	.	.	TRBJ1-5	TGTGCCTGGAGTCTGAGGGTCGGCAATCAGCCCCAGCATTTT	CAWSLRVGNQPQHF
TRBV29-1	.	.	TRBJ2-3	TGCAGCGTTGGTCTAGTCCGGGATACGCAGTATTTT	CSVGLVRDTQYF
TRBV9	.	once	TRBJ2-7	TGTGCCAGCAGCGTAGGAGAGCCGGGAGCGGTGTACGAGCAGTACTTC	CASSVGEPGAVYEQYF
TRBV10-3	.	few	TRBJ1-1	TGTGCCATCAGTGAGGAGACGAACACTGAAGCTTTCTTT	CAISEETNTEAFF